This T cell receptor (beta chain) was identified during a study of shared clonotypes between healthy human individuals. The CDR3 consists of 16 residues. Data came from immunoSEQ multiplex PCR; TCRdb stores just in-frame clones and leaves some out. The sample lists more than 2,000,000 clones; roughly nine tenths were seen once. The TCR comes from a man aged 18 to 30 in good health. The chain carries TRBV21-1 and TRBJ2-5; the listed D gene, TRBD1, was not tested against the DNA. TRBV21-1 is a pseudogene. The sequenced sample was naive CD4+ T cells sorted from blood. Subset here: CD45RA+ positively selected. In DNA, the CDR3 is TGTGCCAGCAGCGGACGTAGGACAGAGGCCCAAGAGACCCAGTACTTC. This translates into CASSGRRTEAQETQYF.